The TCR beta chain described here comes from a study of identifying expanded T cells in peripheral blood. Points from the study as a whole: Differentially abundant clones: roughly 1.2 between replicates, 16.4 at around 2 weeks, around 19 at four.

This clone was seen a handful of times. Antigen specificity is unknown. Produced via immunoSEQ multiplex PCR; TCRdb's table is partial and in-frame only. This table holds over 85,000 clones, 85% found once. Germline CDR1 reads MNHEY; CDR2 reads SVGAGI. Trimming left V 0 bases short and J 5 bases short, with 2 bases between. The CDR3 has 11 residues. The receptor was derived from a person aged 18 to 70 in good health. This chain connects TRBV6-5 to TRBJ2-7; D ambiguous. The sequencing sample was made of blood. The CDR3 sequence is CASSYSHEQYF. CDR3 in DNA: TGTGCCAGCAGTTACTCGCACGAGCAGTACTTC.